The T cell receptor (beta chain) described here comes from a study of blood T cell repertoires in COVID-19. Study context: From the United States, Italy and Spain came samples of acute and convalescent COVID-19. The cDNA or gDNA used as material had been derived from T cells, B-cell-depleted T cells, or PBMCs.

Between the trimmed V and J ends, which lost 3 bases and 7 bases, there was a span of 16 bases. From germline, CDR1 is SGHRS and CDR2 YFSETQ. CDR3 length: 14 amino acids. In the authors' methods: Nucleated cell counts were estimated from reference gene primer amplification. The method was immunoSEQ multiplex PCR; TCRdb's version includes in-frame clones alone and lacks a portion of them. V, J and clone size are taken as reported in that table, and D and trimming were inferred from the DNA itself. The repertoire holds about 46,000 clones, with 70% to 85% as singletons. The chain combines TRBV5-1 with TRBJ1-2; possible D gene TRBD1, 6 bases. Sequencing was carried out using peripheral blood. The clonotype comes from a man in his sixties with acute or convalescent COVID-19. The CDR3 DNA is TGCGCCAGCAGCTCCTCCGACAGGATCGCTGGCTACACCTTC. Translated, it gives CASSSSDRIAGYTF.